This entry lists 2 T cell receptor beta chains sequenced from one sample in a study of CD8 T cells in ankylosing spondylitis. From the 5' RACE reads, TCRdb called clonotypes with MiXCR, one entry per CDR3 protein. The table records approximately 350,000 distinct CDR3 sequences, around 20% of them present only once. Sequenced input: blood, either unsorted or a sorted T cell fraction (not recorded which). The source is a male donor with ankylosing spondylitis or in good health (not recorded which).

This chain connects TRBV20-1 to TRBJ2-3, with TRBD2 matching 16 bases. The CDR3 length is 15 residues. The germline V gene has CDR1 DFQATT and CDR2 SNEGSKA (reference sequence). V lost 4 bases, J lost 7 bases, and 5 bases stayed unmatched. The CDR3 DNA sequence: TGCAGTGCTAACCCGGGACTAGCGGGGGGGTATACGCAGTATTTT. Protein sequence: CSANPGLAGGYTQYF.

The J gene is TRBJ2-3, the V gene TRBV5-5; 8 nucleotides match TRBD2. Germline loops: CDR1 SGHKS, CDR2 YYEKEE (reference sequence). The CDR3 has 15 residues. The junction had 13 bases not matched to a gene; V was cut back by 4 bases and J by 9 bases. CDR3: CASSLAGGGAWTQYF. CDR3 DNA: TGTGCCAGCAGCCTCGCCGGGGGGGGCGCTTGGACGCAGTATTTT.